Following are 21 T cell receptor beta chains from one sample sequenced in a study of identical twins. TCRdb itself ran the 5' RACE reads through MiXCR, one entry per CDR3 protein. The table records 500,000 or so distinct CDR3 sequences, around 15% of them present only once. These data were also filed under a second study, of yellow fever vaccine responses in identical twins.

Material: CD4+ T cells sorted from blood. The receptor source for this set is a woman younger than 30 in good health.

V gene TRBV5-1 combines with J gene TRBJ2-2; D is unresolved. The germline V gene has CDR1 SGHRS and CDR2 YFSETQ. V dropped 2 bases and J dropped 1 base, with 12 bases sitting between them. The CDR3 totals 16 residues. CDR3 in amino acids: CASSFSGRENTGELFF. The CDR3 coding sequence is TGCGCCAGCAGCTTTTCAGGCAGAGAGAACACCGGGGAGCTGTTTTTT.

This clonotype was seen more than once but under ten times. V is TRBV10-1 and J is TRBJ2-1, with a tentative D call TRBD2 (5 bases). V lost 1 base to trimming and J lost 12 bases, with 13 bases between them. The germline V gene encodes CDR1 WNHNN and CDR2 SYGVQD (reference sequence). The CDR3 extends over 13 amino acids. The CDR3 DNA follows: TGCGCCAGCAGTGAGTTGAGGGAACGGAGGCAGTTCTTC. The encoded protein is CASSELRERRQFF.

This clonotype was observed a handful of times. The chain couples TRBV28 to TRBJ1-5, with 8 bases that match TRBD1. The CDR3 sequence is 16 residues long. Germline V CDR1 and CDR2: MDHEN, SYDVKM. Losses at the gene ends were 6 bases for V and 3 bases for J; bases not matched to a gene: 10. Here the CDR3 DNA reads TGTGCCAGCAGCGATCCGGGACAGGTCTTCAATCAGCCCCAGCATTTT. Translating it yields CASSDPGQVFNQPQHF.

This clonotype was observed a few times. The chain has TRBV9 and TRBJ2-7, with 9 bases identical to TRBD1. Germline V lookup: CDR1 SGDLS, CDR2 YYNGEE. The CDR3 is 16 amino acids. The junction had 10 bases not matched to a gene; V was cut back by 3 bases and J by 3 bases. The CDR3 nucleotides are TGTGCCAGCAGCGCCAAAGCCGGGACAGGGAGCTACGAGCAGTACTTC. This codes for CASSAKAGTGSYEQYF.

This clonotype has at least ten counts. The V call is TRBV29-1, the J call TRBJ2-7; perhaps TRBD1 as D (6 bases). The CDR3 covers 12 residues. Trimming took off 5 bases at V and 3 bases at J, with 11 bases between the two ends. CDR1 SQVTM and CDR2 ANQGSEA come from the germline V gene. The chain's CDR3 is CSVRGQIYEQYF. The CDR3 bases are TGCAGCGTTCGCGGACAGATCTACGAGCAGTACTTC.

This chain uses TRBV5-1 with TRBJ2-5, with TRBD2 matching over 7 bases. With V trimmed by 0 bases and J by 2 bases, 7 bases remained unmatched. The CDR3 loop spans 16 amino acids. The germline V gene has CDR1 SGHRS and CDR2 YFSETQ. CDR3 nucleotides: TGCGCCAGCAGCTTGGTTCCTAGCGGATTACAAGAGACCCAGTACTTC. It translates to CASSLVPSGLQETQYF.

The rearrangement joins TRBV21-1 to TRBJ2-1; the D call TRBD2 from the table was never checked on the DNA. TRBV21-1 is recorded as a pseudogene. The length of the CDR3 is 18 residues. The CDR3 DNA sequence: TGTGCCAGCAGCCAGGACTCCGGACTAGCGGGGGGTAACAATGAGCAGTTCTTC. The encoded protein is CASSQDSGLAGGNNEQFF.

This clonotype was counted between two and nine times. CDR3 protein: CASKSGPRGMVTGELFF. As DNA, the CDR3 is TGTGCCAGCAAATCCGGACCCCGGGGGATGGTCACCGGGGAGCTGTTTTTT. The genes are TRBV12-3 or TRBV12-4 and TRBJ2-2, with D perhaps matching TRBD2 (6 bases). This CDR3 is built from 17 residues. Trimming left V 7 bases short and J 4 bases short, with 22 bases between.

This rearrangement joins TRBV10-2 to TRBJ2-7; a weak D match, TRBD2 (6 bases). The CDR3 covers 16 residues. Trimming took off 3 bases at V and 6 bases at J, with 21 bases between the two ends. Germline V gene data show CDR1 as WSHSY and CDR2 as SAAADI. DNA of the CDR3: TGCGCCAGCAGTGATTTAAGACTAGTGGGATTGTTCGAGCAGTACTTC. It codes for CASSDLRLVGLFEQYF.

This clonotype has a handful of counts. The V gene is TRBV5-4, the J gene TRBJ2-7; no clear D. CDR3 length equals 14 residues. V gave up 4 bases and J gave up 4 bases, with 15 bases separating them. CDR1 and CDR2 (germline): SGHNT, YYREEE (reference sequence). The CDR3 DNA reads as TGTGCCAGCAGCAGCCGGACGACGGGTTACGAGCAGTACTTC. It codes for CASSSRTTGYEQYF.

The sample holds many counts of this clonotype. The chain uses TRBV29-1 and TRBJ2-3; D call uncertain. Germline lookup yields CDR1 SQVTM and CDR2 ANQGSEA. The CDR3 sequence is 10 residues long. The V end lost 4 bases, the J end lost 4 bases, and 3 bases lay between the germline ends. CDR3 sequence reads: CSVGADTQYF. Here the CDR3 DNA reads TGCAGCGTTGGGGCAGATACGCAGTATTTT.

The CDR3 loop is CSASGPGESPYEQYF. The CDR3 bases are TGCAGTGCTAGCGGCCCTGGGGAATCCCCCTACGAGCAGTACTTC. The gene calls are TRBV20-1 and TRBJ2-7; unclear D gene. Germline-derived CDR1 and CDR2 are DFQATT and SNEGSKA (reference sequence). The CDR3 loop spans 15 amino acids. Trimming pared 3 bases from V and 2 bases from J, leaving 17 bases between.

The rearrangement uses TRBV7-8 and TRBJ1-1; no firm D call. The V and J ends lost 5 bases and 4 bases respectively, with 17 bases between them. Germline loops: CDR1 SGHVS, CDR2 FQNEAQ. CDR3 length: 15 residues. CDR3 nucleotide sequence: TGTGCCAGCAGCCCGACCGGACGGAAGGGCACTGAAGCTTTCTTT. Amino acids: CASSPTGRKGTEAFF.

V usage is TRBV6-2 or TRBV6-3 and J usage is TRBJ2-7; 9 bases map to TRBD1. V was pared by 5 bases and J by 3 bases, with 8 bases of the junction left unmatched. This CDR3 comprises 15 residues. Germline assignment: CDR1 MNHEY and CDR2 SVGEGT. CDR3 residues: CASSGMTGGYYEQYF. The CDR3 DNA reads TGTGCCAGCAGTGGAATGACAGGGGGATACTACGAGCAGTACTTC.

This clonotype was detected a few times. The V call is TRBV28, the J call TRBJ2-6, with 9 positions matching TRBD1. CDR1 is MDHEN and CDR2 is SYDVKM in the germline V gene. The CDR3 extends over 19 amino acids. V dropped 9 bases and J dropped 0; count of bases not matched to a gene: 15. Written as DNA, the CDR3 is TGTGCCAGTTCCCAGCCGGGGACAGGGCTTAGCTCTGGGGCCAACGTCCTGACTTTC. Translation: CASSQPGTGLSSGANVLTF.

The chain couples TRBV7-3 to TRBJ2-7, with TRBD1 identical over 7 bases. The V gene end was trimmed by 4 bases and the J gene end by 5 bases; junction bases not matched to a gene: 8. This CDR3 comprises 14 residues. Germline V gene sequence: CDR1 SGHTA, CDR2 FQGTGA. The CDR3 DNA reads as TGTGCCAGCAGCTCTCGACAGGGCACCCACGAGCAGTACTTC. Residues: CASSSRQGTHEQYF.

This rearrangement joins TRBV7-9 to TRBJ2-7; the match to TRBD1 covers 8 bases. The CDR3 runs 16 residues. V trimming: 5 bases; J trimming: 3 bases; junction bases outside the gene matches: 12. Germline V lookup: CDR1 SEHNR, CDR2 FQNEAQ (reference sequence). For the CDR3, the DNA is TGTGCCAGCAGCAGTCCGGGACAGGAGAATAGCTACGAGCAGTACTTC. It encodes CASSSPGQENSYEQYF.

V is TRBV7-9 and J is TRBJ2-2, with D perhaps matching TRBD1 or TRBD2 (5 bases each). The CDR3 spans 15 residues. V was clipped by 5 bases and J by 7 bases, with 17 bases between them. Per germline, CDR1 SEHNR and CDR2 FQNEAQ (reference sequence). This CDR3 is CASSPGTVSGGELFF. The DNA for the CDR3 is TGTGCCAGCAGCCCAGGGACGGTTTCTGGCGGGGAGCTGTTTTTT.

V gene TRBV9 combines with J gene TRBJ2-7; 7 bases are shared with TRBD1. Germline loops: CDR1 SGDLS, CDR2 YYNGEE. The CDR3 is made up of 15 amino acids. With V trimmed by 2 bases and J by 7 bases, 12 bases remained unmatched. The CDR3 sequence is CASSVRGQQMGEQYF. CDR3 DNA: TGTGCCAGCAGCGTCCGGGGACAGCAAATGGGGGAGCAGTACTTC. Complete variable domain (other parts from reference TRBV9 and TRBJ2-7): DSGVTQTPKHLITATGQRVTLRCSPRSGDLSVYWYQQSLDQGLQFLIQYYNGEERAKGNILERFSAQQFPDLHSELNLSSLELGDSALYFCASSVRGQQMGEQYFGPGTRLTVT.

V is TRBV2 and J is TRBJ2-5; D is perhaps TRBD1 (6 bases). The germline V gene encodes CDR1 SNHLY and CDR2 FYNNEI. V was pared by 11 bases and J by 2 bases, with 12 bases between. CDR3 length equals 12 residues. The CDR3 DNA is TGTGCCTCCAGGGGCTATCAAGAGACCCAGTACTTC. This codes for CASRGYQETQYF.

This chain uses TRBV7-2 with TRBJ2-3; no definite D call. Germline-derived CDR1 and CDR2 are SGHTA and FQGNSA. CDR3 length: 12 amino acids. CDR3 coding DNA: TGTGGGGTAACGGAAAACACAGATACGCAGTATTTT. Its translation is CGVTENTDTQYF.